This TCR beta chain originates from a study of vaccination effects on CD4 cells after COVID-19. Notes on the study in general: Early post-infection timepoints were missing from the study, which also had few convalescent patients.

Details on this clone: What it binds is unknown.

In germline, CDR1 is SQVTM, CDR2 ANQGSEA. The CDR3 contains 11 residues. The V gene lost 4 bases and the J gene lost 13 bases, with 13 bases spanning the gap. ViraFEST used viral peptide pools to expand antigen-specific CD4+ T cells before sequencing. The culture ran for about 11 days, and then CD4+ T cells were isolated. PCR showed that the person got SARS-CoV-2 infection at some point between March and December 2020. Vaccination of participants consisted of two doses of either the BNT162b2 or mRNA-1273 vaccine. A few million PBMC were seeded per well and grown in the presence of about 10 IU/ml IL-2 and 10 ug/ml peptides. The authors replaced half the medium with IL-2 medium on days 3 and 7. Some clones are missing from TCRdb's copy, which holds only in-frame ones; the method was immunoSEQ multiplex PCR. In the table there are more than 13,000 clones, roughly 80% of which are singletons.

This specimen consisted of CD4+ T cells from PBMCs cultured with HCoV-NL63 spike peptides, obtained after COVID-19 vaccination. The V call is TRBV29-1, the J call TRBJ1-4, with D possibly matching TRBD1 (6 bases). This clonotype was obtained from a human donor who had a prior SARS-CoV-2 infection. The CDR3 nucleotides read TGCAGCGTTGTTGCAGGGGTTGGACTGTTTTTT. The encoded protein is CSVVAGVGLFF. The entire variable domain, with the rest obtained from reference TRBV29-1 and TRBJ1-4, is as follows: SAVISQKPSRDICQRGTSLTIQCQVDSQVTMMFWYRQQPGQSLTLIATANQGSEATYESGFVIDKFPISRPNLTFSTLTVSNMSPEDSSIYLCSVVAGVGLFFGSGTQLSVL.